This T cell receptor (beta chain) appears in the sequencing data of a study of shared clonotypes between healthy human individuals. The method was immunoSEQ multiplex PCR; TCRdb's version includes in-frame clones alone and lacks a portion of them. The sample shows more than 2 million clones, 85% to 95% of them seen only once. Sequenced material: naive CD4+ T cells sorted from blood. Described subset: CD45RA+ positively selected. This TCR was recovered from a man aged 18 to 29 in good health.

CDR3 residues: CASSQDKTSSDTQYF. DNA of the CDR3: TGCGCCAGCAGCCAAGACAAGACTAGCTCAGATACGCAGTATTTT. The chain recombines TRBV4-1 with TRBJ2-3; 7 bases agree with TRBD2. Germline V gene sequence: CDR1 MGHRA, CDR2 YSYEKL. The CDR3 is made up of 15 amino acids. V was clipped by 0 bases and J by 4 bases; unmatched bases: 4.